Below, 22 T cell receptor beta chains from the same sample are listed, as sequenced in a study of glioma-infiltrating T cells. TCR alpha and beta CDR3 regions were amplified from RNA using iRepertoire nested multiplex PCR. TCRdb fed the multiplex PCR reads into MiXCR, producing one record per CDR3 protein. The table has 300,000 to 450,000 distinct CDR3 sequences, about two fifths seen once. Sequences were obtained from glioma tissue, nonneoplastic brain tissue, or PBMCs (not recorded which). These receptors were collected from a human donor with low-grade glioma or glioblastoma, undergoing nonglioma brain surgery, or in good health (not recorded which).

Comment on this clonotype: One end of the junction fails to match germline, which may point to a read error. The gene calls are TRBV28 and TRBJ2-7; TRBD2 matches at 12 bases. The CDR3 extends over 16 amino acids. Germline CDR1 reads MDHEN; CDR2 reads SYDVKM. In nucleotides, the CDR3 is TGTGCCGGCAGTTTCTGGACTAGCGGGACTGCCTACGAGCAGTACTTC. It specifies CAGSFWTSGTAYEQYF.

The CDR3 spells CAISGPTAVAAFF. CDR3 sequence (DNA): TGTGCCATCAGTGGGCCCACAGCGGTGGCGGCTTTCTTT. The J gene is TRBJ1-1, the V gene TRBV10-3; D gene uncertain. Between the trimmed V and J ends, which lost 4 bases and 11 bases, there was a span of 17 bases. Looked up from germline, CDR1 is ENHRY and CDR2 is SYGVKD. The CDR3 contains 13 residues.

Remarks on this clonotype: The CDR3 ends on some other residue instead of the conserved phenylalanine or tryptophan, so this is likely a read error. The chain combines TRBV28 with TRBJ2-7, with 7 bases identical to TRBD2. Losses at the gene ends were 4 bases for V and 5 bases for J; bases not matched to a gene: 5. From germline, CDR1 is MDHEN and CDR2 SYDVKM. The CDR3 spans 13 residues. For the CDR3, the DNA is TGTGCCAGCAGTTCGGGGGGTGGGAACGAGCAGTACCTC. This gives the protein CASSSGGGNEQYL.

CDR3 bases: TGTGCCAGCAGTCTCCGTAGCGGGAGAGGCGAGCAGTTCTTC. This gives the protein CASSLRSGRGEQFF. The chain employs TRBV12-3 or TRBV12-4 and TRBJ2-1; 9 bases line up with TRBD2. The CDR3 runs 14 residues. J lost 10 bases, V lost 5 bases, and 9 bases had no gene match.

Note on this clonotype: The junction departs from the called germline gene at one end, perhaps through a read error. The rearrangement uses TRBV6-1 and TRBJ2-5; 8 bases agree with TRBD2. Germline CDR1 and CDR2: MNHNS and SASEGT. CDR3 length: 15 residues. For the CDR3, the DNA is TGTGCCATCAGTGAGTCGGGGACTAGACAAGAGACCCAGTACTTC. This codes for CAISESGTRQETQYF.

Concerning this clonotype: This clone may be a read error of a much larger clone one base away. Since no conserved phenylalanine or tryptophan closes the CDR3, a read error is the likely cause. The chain carries TRBV7-6 and TRBJ2-3, with TRBD2 as a possible D gene (6 bases). The V gene lost 5 bases and the J gene lost 2 bases, with 8 bases spanning the gap. CDR3 size: 13 residues. Germline values: CDR1 SGHVS, CDR2 FNYEAQ. The CDR3 loop reads CASSGGPTDTQYL. CDR3 coding DNA: TGTGCCAGCAGCGGAGGGCCCACAGATACGCAGTATCTT.

This clonotype was picked up many times. The chain employs TRBV28 and TRBJ1-2, with TRBD1 matching over 7 bases. V lost 5 bases to trimming and J lost 8 bases; unmatched junction nucleotides: 11. The CDR3 sequence is 14 residues long. Germline CDR1 reads MDHEN; CDR2 reads SYDVKM. CDR3 amino acids: CASSAPGTVGGYTF. For the CDR3, the DNA is TGTGCCAGCAGTGCCCCCGGGACAGTCGGAGGCTACACCTTC.

At least ten counts were recorded for this clonotype. V usage is TRBV28 and J usage is TRBJ1-1, with TRBD1 matching over 7 bases. Germline CDR1 MDHEN, CDR2 SYDVKM. Trimming took 6 bases from V and 5 from J; bases not matched to a gene: 9. The CDR3 covers 14 residues. CDR3 bases: TGTGCCAGCAGCATCAGACAGGGATGGACTGAAGCTTTCTTT. Translation gives CASSIRQGWTEAFF.

The chain has TRBV4-3 and TRBJ2-5, with D hard to call. This CDR3 is built from 15 residues. Trimming took off 0 bases at V and 2 bases at J, with 10 bases between the two ends. From germline, CDR1 is LGHNA and CDR2 YSLEER. CDR3 residues: CASSQDRALQETQYF. The DNA for the CDR3 is TGCGCCAGCAGCCAAGATCGGGCGCTTCAAGAGACCCAGTACTTC.

V gene TRBV18 combines with J gene TRBJ2-7, with 8 bases matching TRBD2. The length of the CDR3 is 17 residues. CDR1 and CDR2 (germline): KGHSH, LQKENI. V lost 2 bases and J lost 0; bases outside the gene matches: 9. The CDR3 DNA is TGTGCCAGCTCACCAGGGTTGTCTAGCGGGTCCTCCTACGAGCAGTACTTC. The encoded protein is CASSPGLSSGSSYEQYF. Full variable domain (missing parts from reference TRBV18 and TRBJ2-7): NAGVMQNPRHLVRRRGQEARLRCSPMKGHSHVYWYRQLPEEGLKFMVYLQKENIIDESGMPKERFSAEFPKEGPSILRIQQVVRGDSAAYFCASSPGLSSGSSYEQYFGPGTRLTVT.

Concerning this clonotype: This may stem from a read error, because a much larger clone lies one nucleotide away. The CDR3 reads CASSPGTGHQPQHF. CDR3 in DNA: TGTGCCAGCAGTCCAGGGACAGGACATCAGCCCCAGCATTTT. J is TRBJ1-5 and V is TRBV28; 8 bases fit TRBD1. Germline trimming cut 5 bases from V and 5 bases from J; bases unmatched to any gene: 5. Germline CDR1 MDHEN, CDR2 SYDVKM. The CDR3 runs to 14 residues.

This chain joins TRBV4-2 and TRBJ1-2; no clear D. The CDR3 runs to 14 residues. V gave up 0 bases and J gave up 4 bases, with 9 bases separating them. The germline V gene encodes CDR1 LGHNA and CDR2 YNFKEQ. DNA of the CDR3: TGTGCCAGCAGCCAAGATCGGTCCGTCTATGGCTACACCTTC. It is translated as CASSQDRSVYGYTF.

V is TRBV3-1 and J is TRBJ2-1; no reliable D call. The CDR3 is made up of 16 amino acids. Deletions cut 1 base from V and 7 bases from J, with 17 bases between. Germline loops: CDR1 LGHDT, CDR2 YNNKEL (reference sequence). CDR3 nucleotides: TGTGCCAGCAGCCAAGGAGGCCCGGTCGTAGGGAATGAGCAGTTCTTC. This gives the protein CASSQGGPVVGNEQFF.

The chain has TRBV7-2 and TRBJ2-3; 7 bases match TRBD1. The CDR3 extends over 13 amino acids. With 1 base clipped from V and 6 bases from J, the junction kept 1 base outside the gene matches. Looked up from germline, CDR1 is SGHTA and CDR2 is FQGNSA. The CDR3 DNA is TGTGCCAGCAGCTTAGTCAGGGGGGATACGCAGTATTTT. This codes for CASSLVRGDTQYF.

This clonotype was found a few times. The genes are TRBV28 and TRBJ2-7, with D hard to call. V lost 10 bases and J lost 2, with 9 bases in between. This CDR3 comprises 11 residues. Germline CDR1 MDHEN, CDR2 SYDVKM. The CDR3 spells CAKAPTYEQYF. CDR3 nucleotides: TGTGCCAAGGCGCCTACCTACGAGCAGTACTTC.

The rearrangement uses TRBV7-6 and TRBJ2-3; a weak D match, TRBD2 (6 bases). Trimming shortened V by 1 base and J by 2 bases, and 13 bases separated the two germline ends. Per germline, CDR1 SGHVS and CDR2 FNYEAQ. The length of the CDR3 is 16 residues. The CDR3 here is CASSLGGGVPTDTQYF. The CDR3 bases are TGTGCCAGCAGCTTAGGAGGAGGGGTCCCCACAGATACGCAGTATTTT.

The J gene is TRBJ1-2, the V gene TRBV4-1; D ambiguous. CDR1 is MGHRA and CDR2 is YSYEKL in the germline V gene. CDR3 size: 12 residues. The CDR3 DNA is TGCGCATCGACGGATAATAACTATGGCTACACCTTC. Its translation is CASTDNNYGYTF.

The chain combines TRBV2 with TRBJ2-2; a weak D match, TRBD1 (6 bases). In germline, CDR1 is SNHLY, CDR2 FYNNEI. The CDR3 extends over 16 amino acids. Trimming shortened V by 2 bases and J by 4 bases, and 14 bases separated the two germline ends. This CDR3 reads CASSEYRTAGTGELFF. CDR3 sequence (DNA): TGTGCCAGCAGTGAATATAGGACAGCAGGCACCGGGGAGCTGTTTTTT.

The chain recombines TRBV12-3 or TRBV12-4 with TRBJ2-1; possible D gene TRBD2, 5 bases. This CDR3 is 18 amino acids long. Between the trimmed V and J ends, which lost 2 bases and 2 bases, there was a span of 19 bases. The CDR3 protein is CASSLLGFGGPPYNEQFF. The DNA for the CDR3 is TGTGCCAGCAGTTTACTGGGTTTTGGAGGCCCTCCCTACAATGAGCAGTTCTTC.

Notes on this clonotype: It may be a read error: a sequence one base away is much more abundant. The chain joins TRBV25-1 to TRBJ1-1; D is undetermined. The V gene's germline CDR1 is MGHDK and CDR2 SYGVNS. The CDR3 covers 12 residues. CDR3 DNA sequence: TGTGCCAGCAGTGATTTCGGCAGTCTCCCTATCTTT. It specifies CASSDFGSLPIF.

For this clonotype: A much larger clone lies a single base off, so this may be a read error. The rearrangement joins TRBV20-1 to TRBJ2-1; 9 positions match TRBD2. V was clipped by 5 bases and J by 3 bases; unmatched bases: 5. CDR1 is DFQATT and CDR2 is SNEGSKA in the germline V gene (reference sequence). The CDR3 contains 14 residues. The CDR3 nucleotides read TGCAGTGCTGGAGCGACTAGCGGCTACAATGAGCAGTTCTTC. It yields the protein CSAGATSGYNEQFF.

This clonotype came up many times. The chain carries TRBV6-2 or TRBV6-3 and TRBJ2-2; the D is unclear. The CDR3 is 13 amino acids. CDR1 is MNHEY and CDR2 is SVGEGT in the germline V gene. Trimming removed 2 bases from V and 11 bases from J, with 12 bases in between. CDR3 in DNA: TGTGCCAGCAGTTACGCCCCGGACCTTGAGCTGTTTTTT. Translated: CASSYAPDLELFF.